One and the same sample provided the 26 T cell receptor beta chains below, sequenced in a study of blood T cell repertoires in COVID-19. Profiling relied on immunoSEQ multiplex PCR, and the TCRdb table lists in-frame clones only, not all of them. The profile shows about 300,000 clones, over 75% of them singletons. Material: PBMCs or T cells enriched from blood (not recorded which). These receptor sequences come from a woman aged 18-30 years who had recovered from COVID-19.

This clone was counted only a few times. This rearrangement joins TRBV6-5 to TRBJ2-2, with 9 bases identical to TRBD2. The V gene's germline CDR1 is MNHEY and CDR2 SVGAGI. The CDR3 has 14 residues. With V trimmed by 7 bases and J by 3 bases, 3 bases remained unmatched. CDR3 sequence: CASKAGGDTGELFF. CDR3 nucleotides: TGTGCCAGCAAGGCGGGGGGGGACACCGGGGAGCTGTTTTTT.

This clone was seen just once. The chain uses TRBV5-1 and TRBJ2-5, with D perhaps TRBD2 (6 bases). Trimming stripped 7 bases from V and 8 bases from J, with 9 bases between. Germline CDR1 is SGHRS and CDR2 is YFSETQ. CDR3 length: 10 amino acids. The CDR3 nucleotides read TGCGCCAGCGGGGGGACCACCCAGTACTTC. Protein: CASGGTTQYF.

The chain joins TRBV19 to TRBJ2-7; 10 bases line up with TRBD1. Trimming removed 6 bases from V and 7 bases from J; junction bases left unmatched: 12. The CDR3 contains 15 residues. The germline gives CDR1 LNHDA, CDR2 SQIVND (reference sequence). The CDR3 DNA reads as TGTGCCAGTAGCCCTACCGGGACAGGGGCAGAAGAGCAGTACTTC. Amino acid sequence: CASSPTGTGAEEQYF.

The V gene is TRBV7-8, the J gene TRBJ1-6; weak D call: TRBD1 (6 bases). The CDR3 is 13 residues long. With 5 bases removed from V and 9 bases from J, the gap between germline ends came to 11 bases. Looked up from germline, CDR1 is SGHVS and CDR2 is FQNEAQ. The CDR3 DNA is TGTGCCAGCAGCCGCGGACAGTCTTCACCCCTCCACTTT. Translating gives CASSRGQSSPLHF.

V and J are TRBV6-5 and TRBJ2-7; D perhaps matches TRBD1 (6 bases). V lost 4 bases and J 2 bases, leaving 12 bases between the germline ends. Germline V gene lookup returns CDR1 MNHEY and CDR2 SVGAGI. This CDR3 has 14 amino acids. This CDR3 reads CASSLEQGAYEQYF. For the CDR3, the DNA is TGTGCCAGCAGTTTAGAACAGGGAGCCTACGAGCAGTACTTC.

The chain employs TRBV30 and TRBJ2-1, with TRBD2 matching over 11 bases. Per germline, CDR1 GTSNPN and CDR2 SVGIG (reference sequence). V lost 3 bases to trimming and J lost 3 bases; unmatched junction nucleotides: 7. The CDR3 sequence is 16 residues long. This chain's CDR3 is CAWSAPGLAVYNEQFF. DNA of the CDR3: TGTGCCTGGAGCGCCCCGGGACTAGCGGTCTACAATGAGCAGTTCTTC. Variable domain in full (rest from reference TRBV30 and TRBJ2-1): SQTIHQWPATLVQPVGSPLSLECTVEGTSNPNLYWYRQAAGRGLQLLFYSVGIGQISSEVPQNLSASRPQDRQFILSSKKLLLSDSGFYLCAWSAPGLAVYNEQFFGPGTRLTVL.

The chain recombines TRBV28 with TRBJ1-1; D is unclear. The CDR3 consists of 13 residues. V lost 2 bases and J 1 base, leaving 5 bases between the germline ends. Germline V lookup: CDR1 MDHEN, CDR2 SYDVKM. The DNA for the CDR3 is TGTGCCAGCAGTTTAAACAGGAACACTGAAGCTTTCTTT. It yields the protein CASSLNRNTEAFF.

The chain combines TRBV6-5 with TRBJ2-2; D is possibly TRBD1 (5 bases). The CDR3 loop spans 14 amino acids. V lost 6 bases and J 5 bases, leaving 13 bases between the germline ends. Germline-derived CDR1 and CDR2 are MNHEY and SVGAGI. CDR3 DNA: TGTGCCAGCAGGACAGTAGAACCAACCGGGGAGCTGTTTTTT. It specifies CASRTVEPTGELFF.

V gene TRBV9 combines with J gene TRBJ1-2, with 7 nucleotides matching TRBD1. This CDR3 is built from 14 residues. Germline CDR1 reads SGDLS; CDR2 reads YYNGEE. Trimming removed 0 bases from V and 5 bases from J; junction bases left unmatched: 4. The chain's CDR3 is CASSVGGGWYGYTF. The CDR3 region has the DNA TGTGCCAGCAGCGTAGGAGGGGGCTGGTATGGCTACACCTTC.

The V and J genes are TRBV2 and TRBJ1-4, with D tentatively TRBD1 (5 bases). This CDR3 region has 15 residues. The ends were cut back, 6 bases at V and 5 bases at J, with 16 bases in the middle. CDR1 and CDR2 from the germline V gene are SNHLY and FYNNEI. In DNA form, the CDR3 reads TGTGCCAGCAGCCTAACGCAGGGCTCCAATGAAAAACTGTTTTTT. The encoded protein is CASSLTQGSNEKLFF. The whole variable domain, remainder taken from reference TRBV2 and TRBJ1-4, is EPEVTQTPSHQVTQMGQEVILRCVPISNHLYFYWYRQILGQKVEFLVSFYNNEISEKSEIFDDQFSVERPDGSNFTLKIRSTKLEDSAMYFCASSLTQGSNEKLFFGSGTQLSVL.

The rearrangement uses TRBV10-3 and TRBJ1-4, with D uncertain. Trimming shortened V by 9 bases and J by 6 bases, and 14 bases separated the two germline ends. Germline V CDR1 and CDR2: ENHRY, SYGVKD. The CDR3 sequence is 13 residues long. The CDR3 coding sequence is TGTGCCATTGGTGGCCCACGGGATGAAAAACTGTTTTTT. Translated, it gives CAIGGPRDEKLFF.

The V and J genes are TRBV2 and TRBJ2-1; 8 bases map to TRBD2. V dropped 7 bases and J dropped 4; count of bases not matched to a gene: 6. Germline loops: CDR1 SNHLY, CDR2 FYNNEI. CDR3 size: 14 residues. The chain's CDR3 is CASKARGVYNEQFF. The CDR3 DNA reads TGTGCCAGCAAGGCGCGGGGGGTATACAATGAGCAGTTCTTC.

This clone was seen once. V and J are TRBV7-9 and TRBJ1-3; D might be TRBD1 (5 bases). Trimming took off 4 bases at V and 2 bases at J, with 15 bases between the two ends. This CDR3 region has 16 residues. Germline CDR1 is SEHNR and CDR2 is FQNEAQ (reference sequence). Here the CDR3 reads CASSYVRVRTGNTIYF. Here the CDR3 DNA reads TGTGCCAGCAGCTACGTCAGGGTTCGAACTGGAAACACCATATATTTT.

In nucleotides, the CDR3 is TGTGCCAGCGGACAATCGGGGGGGGTCCAAGAGACCCAGTACTTC. This codes for CASGQSGGVQETQYF. This chain connects TRBV11-2 to TRBJ2-5; 8 nucleotides align to TRBD2. Germline lookup yields CDR1 SGHAT and CDR2 FQNNGV. This CDR3 contains 15 residues. After removal of 8 bases from V and 1 base from J, the junction contained 9 bases not matched to a gene.

This chain uses TRBV19 with TRBJ2-2; D uncertain. Between the trimmed V and J ends, which lost 9 bases and 2 bases, there was a span of 4 bases. CDR1 is LNHDA and CDR2 is SQIVND in the germline V gene (reference sequence). The CDR3 length is 11 residues. The CDR3 DNA sequence: TGTGCCAGCGGTAACACCGGGGAGCTGTTTTTT. As protein: CASGNTGELFF.

This clone was seen a few times. The chain couples TRBV28 to TRBJ2-1; 11 bases align to TRBD2. The trim removed 5 bases at V and 6 bases at J, leaving 15 bases unmatched. The germline CDR1 and CDR2 sequences are MDHEN and SYDVKM. CDR3 length: 18 residues. CDR3 protein: CASSATTSGSYPRNEQFF. Here the CDR3 DNA reads TGTGCCAGCAGTGCCACTACTAGCGGGAGCTATCCTCGCAATGAGCAGTTCTTC.

This chain links TRBV6-5 with TRBJ2-1; weak D call: TRBD2 (6 bases). V lost 2 bases to trimming and J lost 9 bases, with 11 bases between them. Germline assignment: CDR1 MNHEY and CDR2 SVGAGI. The CDR3 runs to 13 residues. The CDR3 region has the DNA TGTGCCAGCAGTTACCCTCCCGGGGGTGAGCAGTTCTTC. Its protein is CASSYPPGGEQFF.

The J gene is TRBJ1-1, the V gene TRBV7-9; 7 bases fit TRBD1. This CDR3 has 15 residues. V lost 4 bases to trimming and J lost 11 bases; unmatched junction nucleotides: 16. In germline, CDR1 is SEHNR, CDR2 FQNEAQ (reference sequence). CDR3 in amino acids: CASSSPTGPSGAAFF. DNA for the CDR3: TGTGCCAGCAGCTCTCCGACAGGGCCCTCTGGCGCGGCTTTCTTT.

Points on this clone: The sample carries other DNA sequences with the same CDR3. The chain uses TRBV19 and TRBJ1-1, with D unresolved. Trimming took off 4 bases at V and 0 bases at J, with 6 bases between the two ends. This CDR3 has 13 residues. Germline-derived CDR1 and CDR2 are LNHDA and SQIVND (reference sequence). CDR3 in amino acids: CASSTGLNTEAFF. CDR3 in DNA: TGTGCCAGTAGTACCGGGTTGAACACTGAAGCTTTCTTT.

V is TRBV7-2 and J is TRBJ1-2; D not certain. The germline V and J ends were trimmed by 2 bases and 3 bases, with 10 bases remaining between them. CDR1 and CDR2 from the germline V gene are SGHTA and FQGNSA. The CDR3 is 14 residues long. CDR3 DNA sequence: TGTGCCAGCAGCTTAAGTACCGGGGACTATGGCTACACCTTC. Its translation is CASSLSTGDYGYTF.

In its sample, this clone was seen once. This chain connects TRBV4-1 to TRBJ1-6, with D hard to call. The V gene lost 2 bases and the J gene lost 2 bases, with 10 bases spanning the gap. The germline gives CDR1 MGHRA, CDR2 YSYEKL. The CDR3 length is 16 residues. The CDR3 DNA reads TGCGCCAGCAGCCAAAGGGAGGGTGCCTATAATTCACCCCTCCACTTT. Translating it yields CASSQREGAYNSPLHF.

V and J are TRBV21-1 and TRBJ2-7; TRBD2 is taken as the D call from the table, unchecked against the DNA. TRBV21-1 is tagged as a pseudogene. The CDR3 covers 14 residues. The CDR3 reads CASSIKREGHEQYF. CDR3 coding DNA: TGTGCCAGCAGCATTAAGCGGGAGGGCCACGAGCAGTACTTC.

This clone occurred a few times. V and J are TRBV28 and TRBJ1-5; a possible D gene is TRBD1 (6 bases). Germline V gives CDR1 MDHEN, CDR2 SYDVKM. Between the trimmed V and J ends, which lost 4 bases and 5 bases, there was a span of 12 bases. The length of the CDR3 is 14 residues. Here the CDR3 reads CASSSGQRDQPQHF. CDR3 coding DNA: TGTGCCAGCAGTTCCGGACAGAGAGATCAGCCCCAGCATTTT. The entire variable domain, with the rest obtained from reference TRBV28 and TRBJ1-5, is as follows: DVKVTQSSRYLVKRTGEKVFLECVQDMDHENMFWYRQDPGLGLRLIYFSYDVKMKEKGDIPEGYSVSREKKERFSLILESASTNQTSMYLCASSSGQRDQPQHFGDGTRLSIL.

This clone was seen just once. The rearrangement joins TRBV7-9 to TRBJ2-7; no firm D call. The CDR3 is made up of 14 amino acids. Germline V lookup: CDR1 SEHNR, CDR2 FQNEAQ (reference sequence). Trimming removed 2 bases from V and 2 bases from J, with 10 bases in between. CDR3 sequence reads: CASSLPRVPYEQYF. The CDR3 DNA follows: TGTGCCAGCAGCTTACCCCGGGTCCCCTACGAGCAGTACTTC.

The chain has TRBV28 and TRBJ2-1; 7 bases fit TRBD2. The ends lost 10 bases at V and 1 base at J; junction bases unmatched: 10. The CDR3 spans 15 residues. Looked up from germline, CDR1 is MDHEN and CDR2 is SYDVKM. As DNA, the CDR3 is TGTGCCACCCTGCTCGGGGAGGGATCCTACAATGAGCAGTTCTTC. The encoded protein is CATLLGEGSYNEQFF.

V is TRBV5-6 and J is TRBJ2-1; D call uncertain. The CDR3 is made up of 14 amino acids. The germline V and J ends were trimmed by 4 bases and 1 base, with 9 bases remaining between them. Germline V gene data show CDR1 as SGHDT and CDR2 as YYEEEE. The CDR3 sequence: CASSGVRSYNEQFF. DNA for the CDR3: TGTGCCAGCAGCGGCGTGCGGTCCTACAATGAGCAGTTCTTC. The full variable domain, completed using reference TRBV5-6 and TRBJ2-1, is DAGVTQSPTHLIKTRGQQVTLRCSPKSGHDTVSWYQQALGQGPQFIFQYYEEEERQRGNFPDRFSGHQFPNYSSELNVNALLLGDSALYLCASSGVRSYNEQFFGPGTRLTVL.